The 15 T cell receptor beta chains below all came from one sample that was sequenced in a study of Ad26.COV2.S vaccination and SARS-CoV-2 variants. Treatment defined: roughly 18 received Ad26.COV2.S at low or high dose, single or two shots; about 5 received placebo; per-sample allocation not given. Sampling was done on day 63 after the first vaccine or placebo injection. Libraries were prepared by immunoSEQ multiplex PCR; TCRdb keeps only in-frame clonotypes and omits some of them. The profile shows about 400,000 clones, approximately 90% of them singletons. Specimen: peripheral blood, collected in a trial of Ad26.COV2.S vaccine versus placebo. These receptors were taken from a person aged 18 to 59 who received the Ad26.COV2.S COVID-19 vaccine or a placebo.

In DNA form, the CDR3 reads TGTGCCAGCAGCTTGTTTGAGTTCACAGATACGCAGTATTTT. Amino acids: CASSLFEFTDTQYF. The V and J genes are TRBV5-4 and TRBJ2-3; no reliable D call. The CDR3 totals 14 residues. Germline CDR1 reads SGHNT; CDR2 reads YYREEE (reference sequence). Trimming cost V 1 base and J 2 bases, with 8 bases left between them.

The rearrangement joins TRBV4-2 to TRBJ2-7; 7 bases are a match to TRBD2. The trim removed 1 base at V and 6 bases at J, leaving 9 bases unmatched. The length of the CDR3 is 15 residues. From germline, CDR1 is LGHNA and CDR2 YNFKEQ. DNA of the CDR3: TGTGCCAGCAGCCAAGGAGGCGGGGGAGCGGGCGAGCAGTACTTC. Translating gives CASSQGGGGAGEQYF.

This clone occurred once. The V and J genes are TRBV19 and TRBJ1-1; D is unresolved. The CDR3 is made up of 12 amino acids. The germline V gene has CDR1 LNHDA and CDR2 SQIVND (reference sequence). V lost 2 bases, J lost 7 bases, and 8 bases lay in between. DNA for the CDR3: TGTGCCAGTAGTATAAAGGCAGGTGAAGCTTTCTTT. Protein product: CASSIKAGEAFF.

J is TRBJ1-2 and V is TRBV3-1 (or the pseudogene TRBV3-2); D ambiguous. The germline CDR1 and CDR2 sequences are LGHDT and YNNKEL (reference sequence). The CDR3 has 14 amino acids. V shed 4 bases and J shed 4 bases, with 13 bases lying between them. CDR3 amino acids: CASSPTKGSYGYTF. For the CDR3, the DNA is TGTGCCAGCAGCCCTACCAAAGGGAGCTATGGCTACACCTTC.

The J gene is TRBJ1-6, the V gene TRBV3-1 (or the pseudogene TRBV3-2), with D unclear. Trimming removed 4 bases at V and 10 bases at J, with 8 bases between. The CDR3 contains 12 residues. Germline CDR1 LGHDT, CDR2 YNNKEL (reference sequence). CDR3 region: CASSLGYSPLHF. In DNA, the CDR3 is TGTGCCAGCAGCCTTGGTTACTCACCCCTCCACTTT.

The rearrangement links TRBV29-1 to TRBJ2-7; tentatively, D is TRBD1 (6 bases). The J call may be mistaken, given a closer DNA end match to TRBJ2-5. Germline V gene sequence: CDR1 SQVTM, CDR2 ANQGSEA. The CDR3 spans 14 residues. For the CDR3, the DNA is TGCAGCGTTGTGTCAGCTCCTAGGGGGGAGACCCAGTACTTC. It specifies CSVVSAPRGETQYF.

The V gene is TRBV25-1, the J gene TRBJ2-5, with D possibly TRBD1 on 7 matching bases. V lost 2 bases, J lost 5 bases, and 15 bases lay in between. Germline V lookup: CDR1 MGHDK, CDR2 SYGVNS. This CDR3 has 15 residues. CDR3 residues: CASSERRGLGETQYF. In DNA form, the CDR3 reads TGTGCCAGCAGTGAAAGGAGGGGGCTGGGGGAGACCCAGTACTTC.

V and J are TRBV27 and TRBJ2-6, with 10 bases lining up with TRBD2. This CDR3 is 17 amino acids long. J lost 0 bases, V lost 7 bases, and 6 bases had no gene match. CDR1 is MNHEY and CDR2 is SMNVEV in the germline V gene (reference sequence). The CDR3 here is CASTYSGRRSGANVLTF. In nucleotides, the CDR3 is TGTGCCAGCACCTATAGCGGGAGGCGCTCTGGGGCCAACGTCCTGACTTTC.

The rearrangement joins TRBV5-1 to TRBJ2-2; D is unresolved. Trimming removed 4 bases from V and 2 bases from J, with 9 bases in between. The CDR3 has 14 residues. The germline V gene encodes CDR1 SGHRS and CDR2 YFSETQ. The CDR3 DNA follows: TGCGCCAGCAGCAAGGACGGAAACACCGGGGAGCTGTTTTTT. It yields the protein CASSKDGNTGELFF. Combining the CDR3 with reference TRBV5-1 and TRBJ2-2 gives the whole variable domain KAGVTQTPRYLIKTRGQQVTLSCSPISGHRSVSWYQQTPGQGLQFLFEYFSETQRNKGNFPGRFSGRQFSNSRSEMNVSTLELGDSALYLCASSKDGNTGELFFGEGSRLTVL.

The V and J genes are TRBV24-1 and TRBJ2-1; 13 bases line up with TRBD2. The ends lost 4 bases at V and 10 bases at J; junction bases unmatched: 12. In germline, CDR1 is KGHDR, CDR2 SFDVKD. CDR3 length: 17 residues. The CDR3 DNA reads TGTGCCACCAGTGACAGGCGAGGGGGACTAGCGGGACTCGAGCAGTTCTTC. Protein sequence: CATSDRRGGLAGLEQFF.

This chain's CDR3 is CASSLIRTSGPHNEQFF. CDR3 in DNA: TGTGCCAGCAGCTTGATTCGCACTAGCGGGCCTCACAATGAGCAGTTCTTC. The rearrangement links TRBV5-6 to TRBJ2-1, with 9 nucleotides matching TRBD2. J gave up 5 bases and V 1 base, and 10 bases lay outside the gene matches. CDR3 size: 17 residues. Germline CDR1 SGHDT, CDR2 YYEEEE. The full variable domain, with the rest looked up from reference TRBV5-6 and TRBJ2-1, is DAGVTQSPTHLIKTRGQQVTLRCSPKSGHDTVSWYQQALGQGPQFIFQYYEEEERQRGNFPDRFSGHQFPNYSSELNVNALLLGDSALYLCASSLIRTSGPHNEQFFGPGTRLTVL.

The CDR3: CASSPPGGREHNNEQFF. CDR3 DNA sequence: TGTGCCAGCTCACCACCGGGGGGTCGGGAGCATAACAATGAGCAGTTCTTC. The chain has TRBV18 and TRBJ2-1; D might be TRBD2 (6 bases). The CDR3 has 17 amino acids. Looked up from germline, CDR1 is KGHSH and CDR2 is LQKENI. V lost 0 bases, J lost 5 bases, and 17 bases lay in between. Combining the CDR3 with reference TRBV18 and TRBJ2-1 gives the whole variable domain NAGVMQNPRHLVRRRGQEARLRCSPMKGHSHVYWYRQLPEEGLKFMVYLQKENIIDESGMPKERFSAEFPKEGPSILRIQQVVRGDSAAYFCASSPPGGREHNNEQFFGPGTRLTVL.

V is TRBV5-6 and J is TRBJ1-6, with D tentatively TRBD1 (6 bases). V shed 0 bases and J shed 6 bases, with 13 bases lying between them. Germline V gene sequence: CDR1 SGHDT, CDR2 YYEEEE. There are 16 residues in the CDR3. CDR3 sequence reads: CASSLVPTGGNSPLHF. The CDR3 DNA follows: TGTGCCAGCAGCTTGGTTCCGACAGGTGGTAATTCACCCCTCCACTTT. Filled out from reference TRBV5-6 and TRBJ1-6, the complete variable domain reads DAGVTQSPTHLIKTRGQQVTLRCSPKSGHDTVSWYQQALGQGPQFIFQYYEEEERQRGNFPDRFSGHQFPNYSSELNVNALLLGDSALYLCASSLVPTGGNSPLHFGNGTRLTVT.

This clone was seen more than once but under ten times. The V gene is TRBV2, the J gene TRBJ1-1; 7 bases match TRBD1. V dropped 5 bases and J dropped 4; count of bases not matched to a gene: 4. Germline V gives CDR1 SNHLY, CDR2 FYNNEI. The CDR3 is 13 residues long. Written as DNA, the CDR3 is TGTGCCAGCAGTCTACAGGGGCCCACTGAAGCTTTCTTT. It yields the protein CASSLQGPTEAFF.

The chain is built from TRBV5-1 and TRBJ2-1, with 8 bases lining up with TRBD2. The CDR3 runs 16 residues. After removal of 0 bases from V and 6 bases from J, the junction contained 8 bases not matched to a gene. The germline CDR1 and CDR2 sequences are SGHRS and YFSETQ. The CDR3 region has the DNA TGCGCCAGCAGCTTGGTGGCCAGCGGGAGCTTCAATGAGCAGTTCTTC. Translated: CASSLVASGSFNEQFF.